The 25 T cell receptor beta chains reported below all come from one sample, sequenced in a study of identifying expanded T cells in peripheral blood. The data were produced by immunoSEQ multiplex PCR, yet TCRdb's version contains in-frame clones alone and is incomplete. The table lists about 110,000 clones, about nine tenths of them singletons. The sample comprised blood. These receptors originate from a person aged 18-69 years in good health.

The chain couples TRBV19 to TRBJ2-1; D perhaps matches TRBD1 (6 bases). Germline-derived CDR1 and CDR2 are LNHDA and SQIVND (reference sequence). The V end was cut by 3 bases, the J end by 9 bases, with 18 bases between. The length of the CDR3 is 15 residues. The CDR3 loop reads CASSMGPQGITEQFF. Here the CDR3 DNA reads TGTGCCAGTAGTATGGGACCACAGGGAATCACTGAGCAGTTCTTC.

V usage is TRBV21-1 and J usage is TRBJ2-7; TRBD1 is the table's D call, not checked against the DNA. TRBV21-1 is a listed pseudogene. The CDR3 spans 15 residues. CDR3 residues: CASSKGGDRGYEQYF. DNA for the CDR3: TGTGCCAGCAGCAAAGGGGGGGACAGGGGCTACGAGCAGTACTTC.

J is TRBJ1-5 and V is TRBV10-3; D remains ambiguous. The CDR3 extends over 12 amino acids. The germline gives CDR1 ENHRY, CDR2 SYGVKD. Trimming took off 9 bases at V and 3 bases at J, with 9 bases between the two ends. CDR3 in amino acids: CAIHGDNQPQHF. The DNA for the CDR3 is TGTGCCATTCACGGGGACAATCAGCCCCAGCATTTT.

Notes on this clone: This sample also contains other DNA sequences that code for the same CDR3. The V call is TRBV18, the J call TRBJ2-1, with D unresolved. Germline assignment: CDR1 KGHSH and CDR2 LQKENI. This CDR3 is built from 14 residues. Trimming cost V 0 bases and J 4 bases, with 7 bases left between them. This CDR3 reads CASSPPPDYNEQFF. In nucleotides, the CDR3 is TGTGCCAGCTCACCACCGCCGGATTACAATGAGCAGTTCTTC.

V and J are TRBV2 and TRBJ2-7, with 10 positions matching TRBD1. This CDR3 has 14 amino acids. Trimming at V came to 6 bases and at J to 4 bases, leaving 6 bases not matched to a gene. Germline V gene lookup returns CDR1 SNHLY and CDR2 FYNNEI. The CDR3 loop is CASRPGTGEYEQYF. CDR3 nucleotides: TGTGCCAGCAGACCCGGGACAGGGGAATACGAGCAGTACTTC.

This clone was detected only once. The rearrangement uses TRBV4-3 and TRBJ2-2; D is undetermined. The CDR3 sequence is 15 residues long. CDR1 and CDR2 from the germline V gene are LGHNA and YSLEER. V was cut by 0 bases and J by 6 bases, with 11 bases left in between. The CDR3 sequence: CASSQEFVGSGELFF. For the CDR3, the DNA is TGCGCCAGCAGCCAAGAATTTGTGGGGTCCGGGGAGCTGTTTTTT.

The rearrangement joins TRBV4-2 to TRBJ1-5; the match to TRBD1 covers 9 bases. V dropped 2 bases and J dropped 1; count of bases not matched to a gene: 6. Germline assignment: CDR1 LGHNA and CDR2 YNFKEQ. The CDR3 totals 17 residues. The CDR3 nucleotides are TGTGCCAGCAGCCAATGGGCGGGACAGGGAAGCAATCAGCCCCAGCATTTT. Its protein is CASSQWAGQGSNQPQHF.

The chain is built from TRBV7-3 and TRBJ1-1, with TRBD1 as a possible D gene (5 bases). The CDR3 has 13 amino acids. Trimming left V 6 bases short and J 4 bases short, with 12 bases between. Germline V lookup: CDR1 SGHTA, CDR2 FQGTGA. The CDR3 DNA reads TGTGCCAGCAGACAGGAGGTCGCCACTGAAGCTTTCTTT. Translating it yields CASRQEVATEAFF.

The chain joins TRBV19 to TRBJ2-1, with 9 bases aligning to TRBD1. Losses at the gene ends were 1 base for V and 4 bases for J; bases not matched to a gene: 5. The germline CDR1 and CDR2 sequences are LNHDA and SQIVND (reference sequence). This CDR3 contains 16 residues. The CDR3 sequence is CASSIARQGGYNEQFF. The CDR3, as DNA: TGTGCCAGTAGTATAGCCCGACAGGGGGGTTACAATGAGCAGTTCTTC.

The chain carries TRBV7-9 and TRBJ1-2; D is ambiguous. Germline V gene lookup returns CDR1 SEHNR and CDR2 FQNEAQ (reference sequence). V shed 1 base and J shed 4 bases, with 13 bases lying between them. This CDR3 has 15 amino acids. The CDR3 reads CASSLGPGSGYGYTF. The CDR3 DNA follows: TGTGCCAGCAGCTTAGGTCCGGGGAGCGGCTATGGCTACACCTTC.

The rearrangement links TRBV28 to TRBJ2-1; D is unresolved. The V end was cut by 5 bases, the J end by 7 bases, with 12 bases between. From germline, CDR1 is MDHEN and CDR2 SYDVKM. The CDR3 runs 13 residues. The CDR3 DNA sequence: TGTGCCAGCAGTCCGAGCAGACCGAATGAGCAGTTCTTC. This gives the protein CASSPSRPNEQFF.

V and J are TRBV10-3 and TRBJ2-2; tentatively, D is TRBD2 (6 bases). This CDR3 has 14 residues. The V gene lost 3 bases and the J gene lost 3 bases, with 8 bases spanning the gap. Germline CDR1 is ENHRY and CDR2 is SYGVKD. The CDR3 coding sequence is TGTGCCATCAGTGACGGGACTTACACCGGGGAGCTGTTTTTT. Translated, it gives CAISDGTYTGELFF.

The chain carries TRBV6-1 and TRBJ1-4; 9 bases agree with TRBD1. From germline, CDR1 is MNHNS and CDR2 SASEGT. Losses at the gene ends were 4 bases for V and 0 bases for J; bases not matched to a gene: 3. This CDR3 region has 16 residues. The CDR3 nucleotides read TGTGCCAGCAGTGGGACAGGGGTTACAACTAATGAAAAACTGTTTTTT. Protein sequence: CASSGTGVTTNEKLFF.

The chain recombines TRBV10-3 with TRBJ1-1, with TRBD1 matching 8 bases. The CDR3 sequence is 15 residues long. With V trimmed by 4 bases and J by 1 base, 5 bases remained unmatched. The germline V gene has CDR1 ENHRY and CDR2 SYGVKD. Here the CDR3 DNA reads TGTGCCATCAGTGCATCCGGGACAGGGAACACTGAAGCTTTCTTT. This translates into CAISASGTGNTEAFF.

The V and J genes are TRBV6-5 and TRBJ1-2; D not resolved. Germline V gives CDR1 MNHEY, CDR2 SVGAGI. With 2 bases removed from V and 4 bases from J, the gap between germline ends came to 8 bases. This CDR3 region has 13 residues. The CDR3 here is CASSYQSSYGYTF. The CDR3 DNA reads TGTGCCAGCAGTTACCAAAGCAGCTATGGCTACACCTTC.

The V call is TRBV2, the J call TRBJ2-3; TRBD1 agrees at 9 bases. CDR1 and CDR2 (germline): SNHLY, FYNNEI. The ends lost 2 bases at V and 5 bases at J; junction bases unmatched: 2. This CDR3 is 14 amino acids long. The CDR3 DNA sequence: TGTGCCAGCAGTGAAAGGACAGGGGTAGATACGCAGTATTTT. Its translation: CASSERTGVDTQYF.

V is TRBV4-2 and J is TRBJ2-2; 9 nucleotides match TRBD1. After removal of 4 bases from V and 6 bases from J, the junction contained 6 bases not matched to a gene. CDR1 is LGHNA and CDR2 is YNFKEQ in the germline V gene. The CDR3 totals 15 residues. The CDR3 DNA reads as TGTGCCAGCAGCCCGGACAGGGGAGTGGCCGGGGAGCTGTTTTTT. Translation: CASSPDRGVAGELFF.

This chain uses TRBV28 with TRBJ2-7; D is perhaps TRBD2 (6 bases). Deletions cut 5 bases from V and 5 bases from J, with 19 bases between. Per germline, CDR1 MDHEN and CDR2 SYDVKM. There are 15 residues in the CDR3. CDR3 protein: CASSPHGTPLHEQYF. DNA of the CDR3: TGTGCCAGCAGTCCTCACGGGACTCCACTGCACGAGCAGTACTTC.

CDR3: CASRRTGVRDTQYF. The CDR3 DNA follows: TGTGCCAGCAGGCGGACAGGGGTGAGAGATACGCAGTATTTT. V gene TRBV2 combines with J gene TRBJ2-3; TRBD1 matches 9 bases. The CDR3 is 14 amino acids. Germline assignment: CDR1 SNHLY and CDR2 FYNNEI. Unmatched junction bases numbered 6, after V lost 6 bases and J lost 5 bases. The whole variable domain, filled in from reference TRBV2 and TRBJ2-3, reads EPEVTQTPSHQVTQMGQEVILRCVPISNHLYFYWYRQILGQKVEFLVSFYNNEISEKSEIFDDQFSVERPDGSNFTLKIRSTKLEDSAMYFCASRRTGVRDTQYFGPGTRLTVL.

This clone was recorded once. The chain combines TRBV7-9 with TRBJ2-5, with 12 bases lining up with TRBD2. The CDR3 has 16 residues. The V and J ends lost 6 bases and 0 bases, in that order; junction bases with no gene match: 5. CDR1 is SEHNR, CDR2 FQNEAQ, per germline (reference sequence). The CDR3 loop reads CASSSWTSGDQETQYF. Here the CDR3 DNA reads TGTGCCAGCAGTTCCTGGACTAGCGGGGACCAAGAGACCCAGTACTTC.

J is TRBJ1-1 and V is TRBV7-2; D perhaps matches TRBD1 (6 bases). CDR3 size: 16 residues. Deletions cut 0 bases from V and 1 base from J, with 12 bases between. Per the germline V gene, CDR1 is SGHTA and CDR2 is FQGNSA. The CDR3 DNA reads TGTGCCAGCAGCTTAGCTTCGGACAGACCGAACACTGAAGCTTTCTTT. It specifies CASSLASDRPNTEAFF.

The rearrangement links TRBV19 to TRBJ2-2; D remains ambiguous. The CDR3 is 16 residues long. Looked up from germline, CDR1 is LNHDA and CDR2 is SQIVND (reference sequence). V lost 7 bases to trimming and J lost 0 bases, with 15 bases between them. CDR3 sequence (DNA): TGTGCCAGTACCCCTTGGCACAATCCGAACACCGGGGAGCTGTTTTTT. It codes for CASTPWHNPNTGELFF.

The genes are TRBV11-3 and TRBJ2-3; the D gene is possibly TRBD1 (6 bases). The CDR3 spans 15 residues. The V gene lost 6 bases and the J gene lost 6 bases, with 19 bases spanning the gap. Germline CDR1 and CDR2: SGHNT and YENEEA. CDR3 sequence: CASSRTDFGSDTQYF. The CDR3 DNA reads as TGTGCCAGCAGTCGGACAGACTTCGGTTCGGATACGCAGTATTTT.

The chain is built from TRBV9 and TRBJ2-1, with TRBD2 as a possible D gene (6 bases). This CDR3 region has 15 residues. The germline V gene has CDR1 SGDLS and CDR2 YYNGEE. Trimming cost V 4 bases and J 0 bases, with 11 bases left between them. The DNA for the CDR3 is TGTGCCAGCAGCCCACGGGACTCCTCCTACAATGAGCAGTTCTTC. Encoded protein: CASSPRDSSYNEQFF.

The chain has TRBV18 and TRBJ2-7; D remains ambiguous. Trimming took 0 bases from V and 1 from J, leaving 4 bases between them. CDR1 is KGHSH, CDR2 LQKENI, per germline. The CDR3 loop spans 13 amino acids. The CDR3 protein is CASSPPASYEQYF. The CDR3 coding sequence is TGTGCCAGCTCACCACCGGCGTCCTACGAGCAGTACTTC.